Below, 30 T cell receptor beta chains from the same sample are listed, as sequenced in a study of CD8 T cells in ankylosing spondylitis. TCRdb called the 5' RACE reads again in MiXCR, with one record for every CDR3 protein. The sample carries fewer than 250,000 distinct CDR3 sequences, over 9.5% recorded once. Sequenced: blood, either unsorted or a sorted T cell fraction (not recorded which). The source of these receptors is a male donor with ankylosing spondylitis or in good health (not recorded which).

This clonotype was picked up one time. A much larger clone lies a single base off, so this may be a read error. CDR3 amino acids: CSSSWTGTENTF. The CDR3 DNA reads TGCTCCAGCAGCTGGACAGGGACGGAAAACACCTTC. This chain links TRBV5-1 with TRBJ1-2; 8 nucleotides line up with TRBD1. From germline, CDR1 is SGHRS and CDR2 YFSETQ. The CDR3 extends over 12 amino acids.

Ten or more counts support this clonotype. The rearrangement joins TRBV20-1 to TRBJ2-3, with D hard to call. Between the trimmed V and J ends, which lost 1 base and 1 base, there was a span of 18 bases. From germline, CDR1 is DFQATT and CDR2 SNEGSKA (reference sequence). The CDR3 loop spans 17 amino acids. The CDR3 nucleotides are TGCAGTGCTAGAGTAGGGCAGCTACCTGGGGGCACAGATACGCAGTATTTT. This translates into CSARVGQLPGGTDTQYF.

This clonotype was counted ten times or more. This chain's CDR3 is CASSYSRGRQETQYF. The CDR3 nucleotides read TGTGCCAGCAGTTACTCCAGGGGCCGTCAAGAGACCCAGTACTTC. The V and J genes are TRBV6-2 or TRBV6-3 and TRBJ2-5, with D maybe TRBD1 (6 bases). CDR3 size: 15 residues. V was trimmed by 0 bases and J by 2 bases, leaving 10 bases between them. The germline V gene encodes CDR1 MNHEY and CDR2 SVGEGT.

The sample holds many counts of this clonotype. The chain joins TRBV12-3 or TRBV12-4 to TRBJ2-3; unclear D gene. Trimming removed 3 bases at V and 5 bases at J, with 6 bases between. CDR3 length equals 12 residues. The CDR3 sequence is CASSFGRDTQYF. DNA for the CDR3: TGTGCCAGCAGTTTCGGTCGAGATACGCAGTATTTT.

In its sample, this clonotype was seen many times. The V gene is TRBV20-1, the J gene TRBJ2-3; D is perhaps TRBD1 (6 bases). Trimming removed 5 bases from V and 0 bases from J, with 12 bases in between. The CDR3 is 14 residues long. Germline V CDR1 and CDR2: DFQATT, SNEGSKA (reference sequence). In nucleotides, the CDR3 is TGCAGTGCTTACAGGGAGACTAGCACAGATACGCAGTATTTT. This codes for CSAYRETSTDTQYF.

This clonotype has just a few counts. This sequence joins TRBV5-1 and TRBJ2-3; the match to TRBD2 covers 13 bases. The CDR3 sequence is 16 residues long. Trimming cost V 2 bases and J 5 bases; bases outside gene matches: 5. From germline, CDR1 is SGHRS and CDR2 YFSETQ. The CDR3 loop reads CASSLLAGGRKDTQYF. In DNA form, the CDR3 reads TGCGCCAGCAGCTTACTAGCGGGAGGGCGTAAAGATACGCAGTATTTT.

Regarding this clonotype: A much larger clone differs from this one at a single base, so this may be a read error. The gene calls are TRBV5-1 and TRBJ2-3, with D uncertain. Looked up from germline, CDR1 is SGHRS and CDR2 is YFSETQ. The CDR3 length is 14 residues. The chain's CDR3 is CASRLSSATDAQYF. The DNA for the CDR3 is TGCGCCAGCAGACTTTCCTCCGCCACAGATGCGCAGTATTTT.

The chain employs TRBV7-9 and TRBJ2-2; TRBD1 matches 10 bases. V gave up 5 bases and J gave up 4 bases; unmatched junction bases: 4. Germline V lookup: CDR1 SEHNR, CDR2 FQNEAQ (reference sequence). The CDR3 spans 15 residues. CDR3 coding DNA: TGTGCCAGCAGCCTGACAGGGGGCTTCACCGGGGAGCTGTTTTTT. It encodes CASSLTGGFTGELFF.

Concerning this clonotype itself: A much bigger clone sits one base away, suggesting this may be a read error. The chain couples TRBV7-8 to TRBJ1-1; no reliable D call. This CDR3 has 14 amino acids. Germline V gives CDR1 SGHVS, CDR2 FQNEAQ. The CDR3: CTSSLGAWDTEAFF. The CDR3, as DNA: TGTACCAGCAGCCTCGGCGCATGGGACACTGAAGCTTTCTTT.

This clonotype showed up many times. V is TRBV6-5 and J is TRBJ2-7; 8 nucleotides match TRBD2. J was trimmed by 0 bases and V by 0 bases; bases with no gene match: 7. The CDR3 has 17 amino acids. Germline CDR1 is MNHEY and CDR2 is SVGAGI. This CDR3 is CASSYSGSGRASYEQYF. As DNA, the CDR3 is TGTGCCAGCAGTTACTCTGGATCCGGGAGGGCCTCCTACGAGCAGTACTTC.

The chain joins TRBV3-1 to TRBJ2-5; TRBD1 aligns across 7 bases. From germline, CDR1 is LGHDT and CDR2 YNNKEL (reference sequence). J lost 1 base, V lost 1 base, and 9 bases had no gene match. This CDR3 is built from 17 residues. CDR3 nucleotide sequence: TGTGCCAGCAGCCAAGTCGGAGACAGGGTTCGCCAAGAGACCCAGTACTTC. This encodes CASSQVGDRVRQETQYF.

The chain is built from TRBV2 and TRBJ2-7; 8 bases match TRBD1. V was clipped by 10 bases and J by 2 bases; unmatched bases: 13. This CDR3 spans 15 amino acids. The germline V gene has CDR1 SNHLY and CDR2 FYNNEI. The CDR3 coding sequence is TGTGCCATCAACTCAGACAGGGGCATTCCCTACGAGCAGTACTTC. It encodes CAINSDRGIPYEQYF.

This clonotype appeared many times. The chain links TRBV12-3 or TRBV12-4 to TRBJ2-7; no reliable D call. The CDR3 extends over 13 amino acids. Trimming pared 3 bases from V and 3 bases from J, leaving 9 bases between. CDR3 sequence reads: CASSFIVGYEQYF. The CDR3 nucleotides are TGTGCCAGCAGTTTTATAGTAGGCTACGAGCAGTACTTC.

The chain links TRBV7-2 to TRBJ2-1; TRBD2 matches 8 bases. J gave up 5 bases and V 1 base, and 4 bases lay outside the gene matches. Germline V gene sequence: CDR1 SGHTA, CDR2 FQGNSA. The CDR3 covers 15 residues. CDR3 DNA sequence: TGTGCCAGCAGCTTAGAACGCGGGGGGAACAATGAGCAGTTCTTC. Translation gives CASSLERGGNNEQFF.

This clonotype showed up many times. The genes are TRBV12-3 or TRBV12-4 and TRBJ2-3, with 10 positions matching TRBD2. The V and J ends lost 1 base and 1 base, in that order; junction bases with no gene match: 2. The CDR3 extends over 16 amino acids. The CDR3 coding sequence is TGTGCCAGCAGTTTAGTAGCGGGGGGCGGCACAGATACGCAGTATTTT. This translates into CASSLVAGGGTDTQYF.

This clonotype was observed at least ten times. V is TRBV7-6 and J is TRBJ1-6; 12 nucleotides line up with TRBD1. CDR3 length equals 16 residues. V lost 5 bases and J lost 7; bases outside the gene matches: 6. Germline V lookup: CDR1 SGHVS, CDR2 FNYEAQ. The chain's CDR3 is CASSIGTGGRNSPLHF. CDR3 DNA: TGTGCCAGCAGCATCGGGACAGGGGGCAGGAATTCACCCCTCCACTTT.

This clonotype turned up a few times. CDR3 in amino acids: CSAATAASYEQYF. CDR3 nucleotides: TGCAGCGCTGCGACGGCAGCCTCCTACGAGCAGTACTTC. This rearrangement joins TRBV29-1 to TRBJ2-7; D is uncertain. CDR3 length equals 13 residues. CDR1 is SQVTM, CDR2 ANQGSEA, per germline. V was trimmed by 7 bases and J by 0 bases, leaving 13 bases between them.

This clonotype occurred many times. The V call is TRBV9, the J call TRBJ1-2; TRBD1 matches 11 bases. The V and J ends lost 2 bases and 7 bases, in that order; junction bases with no gene match: 7. There are 15 residues in the CDR3. Looked up from germline, CDR1 is SGDLS and CDR2 is YYNGEE. Here the CDR3 reads CASSVDRGRGPGYTF. CDR3 sequence (DNA): TGTGCCAGCAGCGTGGACAGGGGGCGAGGTCCTGGCTACACCTTC.

This clonotype appeared a few times. The chain combines TRBV19 with TRBJ1-6; D gene unclear. The CDR3 is 15 residues long. Germline V gene data show CDR1 as LNHDA and CDR2 as SQIVND (reference sequence). Trimming shortened V by 1 base and J by 4 bases, and 8 bases separated the two germline ends. CDR3 sequence reads: CASSIGGHYNSPLHF. In nucleotides, the CDR3 is TGTGCCAGTAGTATAGGCGGCCATTATAATTCACCCCTCCACTTT.

This clonotype appeared a single time. This rearrangement joins TRBV11-2 to TRBJ2-7; D might be TRBD2 (6 bases). Trimming removed 2 bases at V and 2 bases at J, with 13 bases between. The CDR3 consists of 15 residues. Germline V gene lookup returns CDR1 SGHAT and CDR2 FQNNGV. The CDR3 region has the DNA TGTGCCAGCAGCTTAAGGGGAGCGGGTACCTACGAGCAGTACTTC. The encoded protein is CASSLRGAGTYEQYF.

Ten or more counts support this clonotype. This sequence joins TRBV24-1 and TRBJ2-1; no clear D gene. Germline assignment: CDR1 KGHDR and CDR2 SFDVKD. V lost 2 bases to trimming and J lost 14 bases, with 15 bases between them. The CDR3 runs 13 residues. CDR3 nucleotides: TGTGCCACCAGTGATTCCGACTGGGATCGGAAGTTCTTC. Residues: CATSDSDWDRKFF.

Ten or more counts support this clonotype. The V and J genes are TRBV5-1 and TRBJ2-7; 9 nucleotides agree with TRBD2. The CDR3 has 15 amino acids. CDR1 and CDR2 from the germline V gene are SGHRS and YFSETQ. Trimming at V came to 0 bases and at J to 3 bases, leaving 4 bases not matched to a gene. The CDR3 nucleotides are TGCGCCAGCAGCTTGGCTAGCGGGGCTAACTACGAGCAGTACTTC. This translates into CASSLASGANYEQYF.

This clonotype showed up many times. V and J are TRBV5-4 and TRBJ1-2; a weak D match, TRBD1 (5 bases). CDR1 and CDR2 (germline): SGHNT, YYREEE (reference sequence). The CDR3 runs to 14 residues. V lost 0 bases, J lost 3 bases, and 9 bases lay in between. The CDR3 region has the DNA TGTGCCAGCAGCTTGGGGGACGGGGACTATGGCTACACCTTC. Translation gives CASSLGDGDYGYTF. The complete variable domain, with remaining parts taken from reference TRBV5-4 and TRBJ1-2, reads ETGVTQSPTHLIKTRGQQVTLRCSSQSGHNTVSWYQQALGQGPQFIFQYYREEENGRGNFPPRFSGLQFPNYSSELNVNALELDDSALYLCASSLGDGDYGYTFGSGTRLTVV.

This clonotype was recorded at least ten times. The chain links TRBV2 to TRBJ1-1; 9 bases match TRBD1. V shed 6 bases and J 6 bases; nucleotides not matched to a gene: 5. The CDR3 has 13 amino acids. Germline V gene sequence: CDR1 SNHLY, CDR2 FYNNEI. CDR3: CASRGTGPPEAFF. CDR3 DNA: TGTGCCAGCAGAGGGACAGGGCCCCCTGAAGCTTTCTTT.

This clonotype was observed a few times. The V gene is TRBV4-2, the J gene TRBJ2-2; possible D gene TRBD1, 5 bases. The V gene's germline CDR1 is LGHNA and CDR2 YNFKEQ. Trimming left V 0 bases short and J 6 bases short, with 11 bases between. This CDR3 comprises 15 residues. CDR3 amino acids: CASSQEGLGAGELFF. The CDR3 nucleotides are TGTGCCAGCAGCCAAGAGGGGCTGGGCGCCGGGGAGCTGTTTTTT.

This clonotype has at least ten counts. The chain couples TRBV30 to TRBJ1-1; TRBD1 might be the D (6 bases). V was pared by 3 bases and J by 5 bases, with 10 bases between. CDR1 is GTSNPN, CDR2 SVGIG, per germline (reference sequence). CDR3 length: 12 residues. CDR3 sequence: CAWSRGYTEAFF. DNA for the CDR3: TGTGCCTGGAGCAGGGGATATACTGAAGCTTTCTTT.

The J gene is TRBJ2-7, the V gene TRBV7-9; D call uncertain. CDR3 length equals 12 residues. From germline, CDR1 is SEHNR and CDR2 FQNEAQ (reference sequence). V lost 5 bases and J 3 bases, leaving 8 bases between the germline ends. CDR3 nucleotide sequence: TGTGCCAGCAGCGGGCAGGTCTACGAGCAGTACTTC. This gives the protein CASSGQVYEQYF.

In this sample, this clonotype turned up many times. The chain carries TRBV20-1 and TRBJ2-3; tentative D call: TRBD1 (5 bases). This CDR3 has 14 residues. Trimming cost V 4 bases and J 0 bases, with 11 bases left between them. Germline V CDR1 and CDR2: DFQATT, SNEGSKA (reference sequence). The CDR3 protein is CSAIDSSSTDTQYF. DNA of the CDR3: TGCAGTGCTATCGACAGCTCTAGCACAGATACGCAGTATTTT.

This clonotype was counted ten times or more. The rearrangement joins TRBV5-6 to TRBJ2-6; perhaps D is TRBD1 or TRBD2 (5 bases each). The ends were cut back, 3 bases at V and 12 bases at J, with 22 bases in the middle. CDR1 SGHDT and CDR2 YYEEEE come from the germline V gene. The CDR3 is made up of 16 amino acids. Written as DNA, the CDR3 is TGTGCCAGCAGCTACAACGTGGCCGTGCCGAGGGGCGTCCTGACTTTC. This gives the protein CASSYNVAVPRGVLTF.

This clonotype was detected many times. The rearrangement joins TRBV20-1 to TRBJ2-3, with 7 bases matching TRBD2. The V segment lost 7 bases and the J segment 5 bases; nucleotides outside the gene matches: 3. Germline V gene data show CDR1 as DFQATT and CDR2 as SNEGSKA (reference sequence). This CDR3 spans 11 amino acids. CDR3 DNA sequence: TGCAGTGTAGGGAGGGGAGATACGCAGTATTTT. This codes for CSVGRGDTQYF.